Listed below are T cell receptor beta chains from one sample, sequenced in a study of metastatic and nonmetastatic thyroid tumors. MiXCR was used by TCRdb to re-call the PCR reads. The top ten clones hold roughly 3.8% of a sample with under 60,000 clones, roughly a fifth of them seen once. Material for sequencing was blood. All receptors come from a male donor with papillary thyroid cancer or a benign thyroid nodule (not recorded which). Some clones in this sample may be carry-over from other donors' samples. CDR3s include the opening cysteine and the closing phenylalanine or tryptophan. D genes are given only for firm matches. Expanded clones get a size class; other rows say once, few or many, or leave the size out.

clone size,J gene,D gene,V gene,CDR3 DNA,CDR3 protein
many,TRBJ2-1,NA,TRBV7-3,TGTGCCAGCAGCTTAACGGGCGGACAAAACAATGAGCAGTTCTTC,CASSLTGGQNNEQFF
NA,TRBJ2-3,TRBD2,TRBV15,TGTGCCACCAGCAGAGATCTCCCTAGCGGGAGTTTGGATACGCAGTATTTT,CATSRDLPSGSLDTQYF
few,TRBJ1-6,NA,TRBV19,TGTGCCAGTAACGATGGGGTAGGCGATTCACCCCTCCACTTT,CASNDGVGDSPLHF
NA,TRBJ1-4,NA,TRBV28,TGTGCCAGCAGTTCGACCGATGCAACTAATGAAAAACTGTTTTTT,CASSSTDATNEKLFF
many,TRBJ2-5,TRBD2,TRBV14,TGTGCCAGCGCCCTTCTAGCGGCCCCAGGAACCCAGTACTTC,CASALLAAPGTQYF
many,TRBJ1-2,TRBD1,TRBV7-9,TGTGCCAGCAGCTTAAGACAGGGGGTTAACTATGGCTACACCTTC,CASSLRQGVNYGYTF
few,TRBJ2-1,NA,TRBV6-2/TRBV6-3,TGTGCCAGCAGTTACCTTACCACAAACCTCAACAATGAGCAGTTCTTC,CASSYLTTNLNNEQFF
few,TRBJ2-3,TRBD2,TRBV5-4,TGTGCCAGCAGCTTGACACCGGGACTAGCGGAACGCACAGATACGCAGTATTTT,CASSLTPGLAERTDTQYF
few,TRBJ1-2,TRBD1,TRBV28,TGTGCCAGCAGATCTACCCGCCACAGGGGAAATAACTATGGCTACACCTTC,CASRSTRHRGNNYGYTF
many,TRBJ1-5,TRBD1,TRBV7-8,TGTGCCAGCAGCCCCGGGACAGGTCCTGGTCAGCCCCAGCATTTT,CASSPGTGPGQPQHF
many,TRBJ2-7,NA,TRBV6-2/TRBV6-3,TGTGCCAGCAGCCGGGGGGCCTGGGAGCAGTACTTC,CASSRGAWEQYF
many,TRBJ2-3,NA,TRBV27,TGTGCCAGCAGTTTAGCAGATACGCAGTATTTT,CASSLADTQYF
many,TRBJ1-2,TRBD1,TRBV27,TGTGCCAGCAGGCCTAGGGGGCAGGTCTATGGCTACACCTTC,CASRPRGQVYGYTF
many,TRBJ2-1,NA,TRBV13,TGTGCCAGCAGCTCGACTTTTTACAATGAGCAGTTCTTC,CASSSTFYNEQFF
few,TRBJ2-7,NA,TRBV12-3/TRBV12-4,TGTGCCAGCAGCCCGAATAGAGGGGTCGAGCAGTACTTC,CASSPNRGVEQYF
NA,TRBJ1-1,NA,TRBV11-1,TGTGCCAGCAGCTTAGTGATGGCAGGGGTCAAGTGGATCACTGAAGCTTTCTTT,CASSLVMAGVKWITEAFF
medium-sized,TRBJ1-2,TRBD1,TRBV7-8,TGTGCCAGCAGCTTGGTGACGACAGGGCCCATATCGTTTGGCTACACCTTC,CASSLVTTGPISFGYTF
many,TRBJ2-7,NA,TRBV9,TGTGCCAGCAGCGTAGGAAACGGGAGAGTATACGAGCAGTACTTC,CASSVGNGRVYEQYF
NA,TRBJ2-7,TRBD2,TRBV12-3/TRBV12-4,TGTGCCAGCAGCATACTAGCGGGAGGGACCTACGAGCAGTACTTC,CASSILAGGTYEQYF
many,TRBJ2-2,NA,TRBV2,TGTGCCAGCAGTAGAGGAGGCAGGGACTCCGGGGAGCTGTTTTTT,CASSRGGRDSGELFF
many,TRBJ2-5,NA,TRBV20-1,TGCAGTGCTAGGGGTCAAGAGACCCAGTACTTC,CSARGQETQYF
many,TRBJ1-2,NA,TRBV7-3,TGTGCCAGCAGCCCTGACGGCAACTATGGCTACACCTTC,CASSPDGNYGYTF
many,TRBJ1-1,NA,TRBV6-1,TGTGCCAGCAGTGAGACAGCCGCACTTAACACTGAAGCTTTCTTT,CASSETAALNTEAFF
many,TRBJ2-7,TRBD2,TRBV19,TGTGCCAGTAGTGAAATAGCGGGAGGTCCCTACTACGAGCAGTACTTC,CASSEIAGGPYYEQYF
NA,TRBJ1-5,TRBD1,TRBV10-3,TGTGCCACCCGGGACAGGGGGCATCGTCAGCCCCAGCATTTT,CATRDRGHRQPQHF
few,TRBJ1-1,NA,TRBV12-3/TRBV12-4,TGTGCCAGCAGTCCCGCGGGTAGATTGAACACTGAAGCTTTCTTT,CASSPAGRLNTEAFF
NA,TRBJ2-1,NA,TRBV9,TGTGCCAGCAGCGTAGGTAGAACCCACGTTGAGCAGTTCTTC,CASSVGRTHVEQFF
few,TRBJ1-5,NA,TRBV19,TGTGCCAGTAGTATAAGAGACAGGAATCAGCCCCAGCATTTT,CASSIRDRNQPQHF
many,TRBJ1-5,NA,TRBV4-1,TGCGCCAGCAGCCTTCGCGGACAAGACTATCAGCCCCAGCATTTT,CASSLRGQDYQPQHF
few,TRBJ2-7,NA,TRBV6-1,TGTGCCAGCAGCCCGTTGGAGGGGAGCTACTACGAGCAGTACTTC,CASSPLEGSYYEQYF
NA,TRBJ1-2,TRBD1,TRBV6-1,TGTGCCAGCAGTCCGACAGGGGGCCTGTACTATGGCTACACCTTC,CASSPTGGLYYGYTF
few,TRBJ2-5,TRBD2,TRBV15,TGTGCCACCAGTAGACTAGCGGGAGAGACCCAGTACTTC,CATSRLAGETQYF
many,TRBJ2-4,NA,TRBV2,TGTGCCAGCAATGGGGGGAGTGATTTCGGCATTCAGTACTTC,CASNGGSDFGIQYF
NA,TRBJ1-5,TRBD1,TRBV11-2,TGTGCCAGCAGCGTGGGACAGGGATCACATATTAGCAATCAGCCCCAGCATTTT,CASSVGQGSHISNQPQHF
many,TRBJ2-2,TRBD1,TRBV30,TGTGCCTGGGACAGGGGACTGAACACCGGGGAGCTGTTTTTT,CAWDRGLNTGELFF
few,TRBJ1-2,NA,TRBV6-1,TGTGCCAGCAGTCGGACAGTGATGACTGGCTACACCTTC,CASSRTVMTGYTF
many,TRBJ2-5,TRBD2,TRBV4-1,TGCGCCAGCAGCCAAGTTTCCAGCGGGGTTGACTCAGAGACCCAGTACTTC,CASSQVSSGVDSETQYF
NA,TRBJ2-7,NA,TRBV7-6,TGTGCCAGCAGCCCGGAGGACTTGCCCTACGAGCAGTACTTC,CASSPEDLPYEQYF
many,TRBJ1-1,TRBD1,TRBV20-1,TGCAGTGGATACAGGGGGATGAACACTGAAGCTTTCTTT,CSGYRGMNTEAFF
NA,TRBJ1-2,TRBD1,TRBV27,TGTGCCAGCCGGGACAGAGCTAACTATGGCTACACCTTC,CASRDRANYGYTF
many,TRBJ2-7,NA,TRBV5-4,TGTGCCAGCAGCTTGGGTACGGACAGCTACGAGCAGTACTTC,CASSLGTDSYEQYF
NA,TRBJ2-3,NA,TRBV28,TGTGCCAGCAGTCCCCAGGTATTGGATACGCAGTATTTT,CASSPQVLDTQYF
NA,TRBJ2-7,NA,TRBV20-1,TGCAGTGCTAGAAGCCAGTCCTACGAGCAGTACTTC,CSARSQSYEQYF
NA,TRBJ2-5,NA,TRBV5-1,TGCGCCAGCAGCTCCAACCCGACAGGTTCCGAGACCCAGTACTTC,CASSSNPTGSETQYF